This TCR beta chain was identified during a study of CD8+CD57+ T cells in acquired aplastic anemia (dated 2018 in TCRdb). For the wider study: DNA extracted from sorted CD4+ and CD8+ cells had a mean of roughly 3.4 ug, with a range of roughly 0.18 to 27.4 ug. Mean read counts for healthy donor samples were around 10 million for CD4+ cells and 11.0 million for CD8+ cells.

Via the germline V gene, CDR1 is ENHRY and CDR2 SYGVKD. Ends trimmed: V by 7 bases, J by 0 bases; bases unmatched to a gene: 4. The CDR3 sequence holds 14 residues, the cysteine and phenylalanine included. Only the CDR3 DNA stays, 42 bases, in frame from base 1. This clonotype appeared many times. Its binding antigen is unknown. The sample holds no much larger clone one base away, and base qualities are not on file. What the authors observed across the whole study: Although 25 to 30 CD8+ CDR3 sequences were shared by patients and controls, these sequences appeared highly expressed in patients and within the immunodominant clones of patients. Patients and healthy controls showed no significant difference in CD8+ Simpson's diversity (P=0.060).

TCR beta VDJ combination and CDR3 sequence profiling used genomic DNA as the template. An Illumina HiSeq 2000 was the platform used for TCR repertoire sequencing. Regarding the original processing steps: TRBV/TRBJ rearrangement plots, CDR3 size and DJ length profiles, and Simpson's diversity index were used to evaluate the repertoires. The most abundant DNA sequence in the deep sequencing data was taken as the immunodominant clone. CDR3 amino acid sequences were checked for sharing across subjects and were also compared against the VDJdb database and published repertoires. Using fastp at Q25 and MiXCR, TCRdb reprocessed the public reads and kept productive beta chains. All rows with the same CDR3 protein become a single entry with the most common DNA and genes. None of the V and J calls come from the authors' own analysis; TCRdb made them. The sample yields about 160,000 distinct CDR3 sequences; roughly 40% were counted once. Of the sample, approximately 1.1% is held by the ten largest clones.

In the study, sorted CD4+ and CD8+ blood T cells from patients with severe aplastic anemia and from healthy subjects underwent deep sequencing of TCR repertoires. Ficoll-Paque density gradient centrifugation was used to isolate peripheral blood mononuclear cells. Before DNA extraction, CD4+ and CD8+ T cells were sorted by FACS or by magnetic beads. This clonotype originated in a human donor in good health. Material for sequencing was sorted CD4+, CD8+, or CD8+CD57+ T cells (not recorded which) from PBMCs. The chain was built from TRBV10-3 and TRBJ2-3; TRBD2 aligns with 7 central bases. Here is the DNA: TGTGCCATCAAGAGCGGGATAAGCACAGATACGCAGTATTTT. The translation is CAIKSGISTDTQYF.